The entry that follows covers one T cell receptor beta chain sequence. The antigen is unknown. This entry comes from a study of T cell repertoires in cytomegalovirus infection. TCRdb re-called the reads with MiXCR, one entry per CDR3 protein. The profile shows some 700,000 distinct CDR3 sequences, around 30% of them singletons. The germline V and J ends were trimmed by 9 bases and 0 bases, with 17 bases remaining between them. The CDR3 loop spans 15 amino acids. Germline CDR1 LNHDA, CDR2 SQIVND (reference sequence). The sequences come from cultured PBMCs, collected from culture after CMV antigen stimulation. The chain uses TRBV19 and TRBJ1-1; D possibly corresponds to TRBD1 (5 bases). This receptor was identified in a human donor in good health (CMV status not recorded). Some clones in this sample may be carry-over from other donors' samples. The chain's CDR3 is CASRVGGVLNTEAFF. The CDR3 DNA follows: TGTGCCAGCCGCGTGGGGGGGGTCTTGAACACTGAAGCTTTCTTT.